These 22 T cell receptor beta chains were all obtained from the same sample, sequenced in a study of blood T cell repertoires in COVID-19. TCRdb's copy holds only in-frame clones and misses some; the assay was immunoSEQ multiplex PCR. The sample lists some 56,000 clones, 81% occurring once. Sequencing was carried out using peripheral blood. These TCRs come from an elderly woman with active or convalescent COVID-19.

The chain has TRBV28 and TRBJ1-2; D remains ambiguous. Germline V gives CDR1 MDHEN, CDR2 SYDVKM. The CDR3 loop spans 16 amino acids. Trimming left V 5 bases short and J 4 bases short, with 20 bases between. The CDR3 DNA reads as TGTGCCAGCAGTGCCTTGAACAGCTCATCAGGCTATGGCTACACCTTC. This codes for CASSALNSSSGYGYTF.

The gene calls are TRBV7-8 and TRBJ1-1; D perhaps matches TRBD1 (6 bases). The CDR3 is 13 amino acids. Germline V lookup: CDR1 SGHVS, CDR2 FQNEAQ. V was cut by 7 bases and J by 4 bases, with 13 bases left in between. DNA for the CDR3: TGTGCCAGCAACCTTGCAGGGGTCACTGAAGCTTTCTTT. Translation: CASNLAGVTEAFF.

The chain combines TRBV6-2 or TRBV6-3 with TRBJ1-1; unclear D gene. The CDR3 contains 14 residues. V was cut by 4 bases and J by 10 bases, with 19 bases left in between. CDR1 and CDR2 from the germline V gene are MNHEY and SVGEGT. CDR3 amino acids: CASSSSDMFYGAFF. The CDR3 DNA follows: TGTGCCAGCAGTTCCTCCGACATGTTTTATGGAGCTTTCTTT.

This clone was picked up one time. An end of the junction does not agree with germline; a read error may underlie this. The chain recombines TRBV7-7 with TRBJ1-6; D not resolved. There are 11 residues in the CDR3. From germline, CDR1 is SSHAT and CDR2 FNYEAQ (reference sequence). This CDR3 is CASSNQSPLHF. CDR3 bases: TGTGCTAGCAGCAATCAGTCACCCCTCCACTTT.

The chain uses TRBV28 and TRBJ2-7; 10 nucleotides align to TRBD1. The CDR3 has 15 amino acids. The junction had 7 bases not matched to a gene; V was cut back by 5 bases and J by 3 bases. Germline values: CDR1 MDHEN, CDR2 SYDVKM. This chain's CDR3 is CASSDSGQGNYEQYF. CDR3 sequence (DNA): TGTGCCAGCAGTGACTCGGGACAGGGGAACTACGAGCAGTACTTC.

The rearrangement uses TRBV6-2 or TRBV6-3 and TRBJ2-7; a weak D match, TRBD2 (5 bases). The germline V and J ends were trimmed by 4 bases and 6 bases, with 13 bases remaining between them. The CDR3 length is 13 residues. Germline V gene sequence: CDR1 MNHEY, CDR2 SVGEGT. CDR3 sequence: CASSFATTPEQYF. The CDR3 DNA reads TGTGCCAGCAGTTTTGCGACTACCCCCGAGCAGTACTTC.

The chain has TRBV6-6 and TRBJ2-7; 9 nucleotides line up with TRBD1. J was trimmed by 1 base and V by 6 bases; bases with no gene match: 7. This CDR3 comprises 15 residues. Germline V lookup: CDR1 MNHNY, CDR2 SVGAGI (reference sequence). CDR3 sequence reads: CASSSGTGWSYEQYF. The CDR3, as DNA: TGTGCCAGCAGCTCCGGGACAGGGTGGTCCTACGAGCAGTACTTC.

The chain couples TRBV2 to TRBJ1-1, with 7 bases matching TRBD1. The CDR3 has 13 residues. Germline V gene lookup returns CDR1 SNHLY and CDR2 FYNNEI. Losses at the gene ends were 7 bases for V and 1 base for J; bases not matched to a gene: 3. The CDR3: CASNNRGNTEAFF. CDR3 DNA sequence: TGTGCCAGCAACAACAGGGGGAACACTGAAGCTTTCTTT.

J is TRBJ2-7 and V is TRBV9; weak D call: TRBD1 (6 bases). The V end lost 2 bases, the J end lost 6 bases, and 12 bases lay between the germline ends. CDR3 length equals 13 residues. CDR1 SGDLS and CDR2 YYNGEE come from the germline V gene. The CDR3 here is CASSVDSRGEQYF. DNA for the CDR3: TGTGCCAGCAGCGTCGACTCCAGGGGCGAGCAGTACTTC.

The V gene is TRBV11-2, the J gene TRBJ2-5, with 9 bases matching TRBD2. Germline loops: CDR1 SGHAT, CDR2 FQNNGV. V lost 4 bases and J lost 5; bases outside the gene matches: 8. This CDR3 contains 15 residues. The chain's CDR3 is CASSSGGGAGETQYF. The CDR3 coding sequence is TGTGCCAGCAGCTCCGGCGGGGGGGCGGGTGAGACCCAGTACTTC. The full variable domain, in which reference TRBV11-2 and TRBJ2-5 provide the parts outside the CDR3, is EAGVAQSPRYKIIEKRQSVAFWCNPISGHATLYWYQQILGQGPKLLIQFQNNGVVDDSQLPKDRFSAERLKGVDSTLKIQPAKLEDSAVYLCASSSGGGAGETQYFGPGTRLLVL.

This sequence joins TRBV24-1 and TRBJ1-2; D may be TRBD1 (5 bases). Trimming stripped 4 bases from V and 8 bases from J, with 13 bases between. The CDR3 extends over 13 amino acids. From germline, CDR1 is KGHDR and CDR2 SFDVKD. CDR3 DNA sequence: TGTGCCACCAGTGACCCGGGACTGCAAGGCTACACCTTC. Amino acid sequence: CATSDPGLQGYTF.

The rearrangement joins TRBV2 to TRBJ2-7, with TRBD1 matching 7 bases. CDR1 and CDR2 from the germline V gene are SNHLY and FYNNEI. The CDR3 has 15 residues. J was trimmed by 6 bases and V by 6 bases; bases with no gene match: 14. The CDR3 loop is CASSQTGTVGPEQYF. The CDR3, as DNA: TGTGCCAGCAGCCAAACTGGGACAGTGGGTCCCGAGCAGTACTTC.

The genes are TRBV12-3 or TRBV12-4 and TRBJ2-7; perhaps TRBD2 as D (7 bases). The CDR3 runs to 13 residues. V was clipped by 5 bases and J by 3 bases, with 11 bases between them. The CDR3 loop is CASSQGGGYEQYF. The CDR3 DNA reads as TGTGCCAGCAGTCAGGGAGGGGGCTACGAGCAGTACTTC.

The chain couples TRBV19 to TRBJ2-6; 7 bases agree with TRBD1. V was clipped by 8 bases and J by 0 bases; unmatched bases: 7. This CDR3 has 16 amino acids. Looked up from germline, CDR1 is LNHDA and CDR2 is SQIVND (reference sequence). CDR3 DNA: TGTGCCAGTCAACAGACAGGGAACTCTGGGGCCAACGTCCTGACTTTC. Amino acid sequence: CASQQTGNSGANVLTF.

The V gene is TRBV19, the J gene TRBJ2-5, with D maybe TRBD2 (6 bases). The ends were cut back, 8 bases at V and 5 bases at J, with 24 bases in the middle. Looked up from germline, CDR1 is LNHDA and CDR2 is SQIVND (reference sequence). The CDR3 consists of 16 residues. The CDR3 here is CASGPVGTPHRETQYF. The CDR3 region has the DNA TGTGCCAGTGGACCCGTCGGGACTCCCCATAGGGAGACCCAGTACTTC.

The rearrangement joins TRBV28 to TRBJ2-3, with 14 bases lining up with TRBD2. Germline-derived CDR1 and CDR2 are MDHEN and SYDVKM. The length of the CDR3 is 20 residues. With 4 bases clipped from V and 5 bases from J, the junction kept 17 bases outside the gene matches. CDR3 loop: CASSSWTSGGFKQQQDTQYF. The CDR3 coding sequence is TGTGCCAGCAGTTCCTGGACTAGCGGGGGGTTCAAACAGCAACAAGATACGCAGTATTTT.

This chain links TRBV7-9 with TRBJ1-3; D perhaps matches TRBD1 (5 bases). This CDR3 contains 16 residues. V was pared by 0 bases and J by 2 bases, with 11 bases between. Germline-derived CDR1 and CDR2 are SEHNR and FQNEAQ (reference sequence). CDR3 amino acids: CASSLAQALPGNTIYF. For the CDR3, the DNA is TGTGCCAGCAGCTTAGCACAGGCGCTCCCTGGAAACACCATATATTTT.

This clone has ten or more counts. The rearrangement uses TRBV9 and TRBJ1-3; 10 nucleotides line up with TRBD1. Germline CDR1 and CDR2: SGDLS and YYNGEE. This CDR3 is 18 amino acids long. V trimming: 4 bases; J trimming: 6 bases; junction bases outside the gene matches: 16. CDR3 sequence (DNA): TGTGCCAGCAGCATCGGCCCCCGAGCTGACAGGGGGCTAAACACCATATATTTT. Translated: CASSIGPRADRGLNTIYF.

The gene calls are TRBV24-1 and TRBJ1-2; perhaps TRBD1 as D (6 bases). CDR3 size: 14 residues. The germline V and J ends were trimmed by 4 bases and 4 bases, with 12 bases remaining between them. The germline CDR1 and CDR2 sequences are KGHDR and SFDVKD. The CDR3 loop is CATSDTGGLYGYTF. The CDR3 region has the DNA TGTGCCACCAGTGACACCGGGGGGCTCTATGGCTACACCTTC.

The V call is TRBV10-3, the J call TRBJ1-6; D is possibly TRBD1 (6 bases). Trimming left V 6 bases short and J 7 bases short, with 16 bases between. In germline, CDR1 is ENHRY, CDR2 SYGVKD. This CDR3 spans 15 amino acids. This CDR3 is CAIRTGTGTNSPLHF. DNA of the CDR3: TGTGCCATCAGAACAGGGACGGGGACCAATTCACCCCTCCACTTT.

This clone was observed a few times. V is TRBV15 and J is TRBJ2-1, with 8 bases identical to TRBD2. Germline values: CDR1 LNHNV, CDR2 YYDKDF (reference sequence). CDR3 size: 16 residues. The J segment lost 7 bases and the V segment lost 2 bases, leaving 10 bases of the junction unmatched. For the CDR3, the DNA is TGTGCCACCAGCAGACGCGCGGGGGGCGCCATAAATGAGCAGTTCTTC. Residues: CATSRRAGGAINEQFF.

The chain uses TRBV28 and TRBJ2-1; 9 positions match TRBD2. The CDR3 totals 16 residues. Trimming cost V 5 bases and J 4 bases; bases outside gene matches: 9. CDR1 and CDR2 (germline): MDHEN, SYDVKM. The CDR3 here is CASSPSEAGGYNEQFF. The DNA for the CDR3 is TGTGCCAGCAGTCCGTCCGAGGCGGGGGGGTACAATGAGCAGTTCTTC.